One sample yielded the 7 T cell receptor beta chains listed below, sequenced in a study of OX40 agonist ivuxolimab in advanced cancers. Libraries were prepared by immunoSEQ multiplex PCR; TCRdb keeps only in-frame clonotypes and omits some of them. Of tens of thousands of clones in the sample, around four fifths were seen once. Sequencing used CD4+ or CD8+ T cells sorted from blood, obtained in a trial of the OX40 agonist ivuxolimab. The receptors come from an adult with an advanced solid tumor such as melanoma, head and neck, liver or kidney cancer.

The chain carries TRBV18 and TRBJ2-7; 8 bases fit TRBD2. Germline V gene data show CDR1 as KGHSH and CDR2 as LQKENI. CDR3 length: 14 residues. V lost 6 bases, J lost 6 bases, and 10 bases stayed unmatched. The CDR3 DNA sequence: TGTGCCAGCTCCCAATCGGGGGGGGTTGGCGAGCAGTACTTC. Its protein is CASSQSGGVGEQYF.

This chain uses TRBV19 with TRBJ1-5; D not certain. With 2 bases removed from V and 4 bases from J, the gap between germline ends came to 9 bases. The CDR3 runs 14 residues. The V gene's germline CDR1 is LNHDA and CDR2 SQIVND (reference sequence). The CDR3 DNA follows: TGTGCCAGTAGTATAATTGGGGAGAATCAGCCCCAGCATTTT. Its translation: CASSIIGENQPQHF.

This clone was picked up one time. The rearrangement uses TRBV6-5 and TRBJ2-3, with 9 bases identical to TRBD2. The CDR3 covers 15 residues. V lost 6 bases and J lost 5; bases outside the gene matches: 9. The germline CDR1 and CDR2 sequences are MNHEY and SVGAGI. The CDR3 nucleotides read TGTGCCAGCAGCCAACGGGCGGGGGGGAGAGATACGCAGTATTTT. This encodes CASSQRAGGRDTQYF.

The V and J genes are TRBV7-8 and TRBJ1-5, with unresolved D. Between the trimmed V and J ends, which lost 2 bases and 1 base, there was a span of 12 bases. CDR1 is SGHVS and CDR2 is FQNEAQ in the germline V gene. The CDR3 runs 16 residues. CDR3 residues: CASSLRPGDSNQPQHF. Written as DNA, the CDR3 is TGTGCCAGCAGCTTACGTCCAGGAGACAGCAATCAGCCCCAGCATTTT.

This chain links TRBV5-1 with TRBJ2-7, with D perhaps matching TRBD2 (6 bases). Between the trimmed V and J ends, which lost 0 bases and 3 bases, there was a span of 13 bases. Germline V gene data show CDR1 as SGHRS and CDR2 as YFSETQ. CDR3 size: 15 residues. For the CDR3, the DNA is TGCGCCAGCAGCTTGGTTTCGGGACTCTACTACGAGCAGTACTTC. Translation: CASSLVSGLYYEQYF.

The chain employs TRBV11-3 and TRBJ2-7, with 11 nucleotides matching TRBD2. The J segment lost 5 bases and the V segment lost 3 bases, leaving 9 bases of the junction unmatched. Germline V CDR1 and CDR2: SGHNT, YENEEA. CDR3 length: 16 amino acids. CDR3 in amino acids: CASSFSLAGGAHEQYF. CDR3 DNA: TGTGCCAGCAGCTTTTCCCTAGCGGGAGGTGCGCACGAGCAGTACTTC.

V and J are TRBV5-4 and TRBJ1-2, with 8 positions matching TRBD1. This CDR3 has 14 residues. V trimming: 0 bases; J trimming: 7 bases; junction bases outside the gene matches: 5. CDR1 and CDR2 from the germline V gene are SGHNT and YYREEE (reference sequence). The CDR3 region has the DNA TGTGCCAGCAGCTTGGGGCAGGGGGCGAGTGGCTACACCTTC. It is translated as CASSLGQGASGYTF.